This TCR beta chain was captured by sequencing in a study of T cells in Graves' hyperthyroidism and ophthalmopathy. This clonotype has a count of ten or more. As yet, its antigen is unknown. V shed 6 bases and J shed 6 bases, with 13 bases lying between them. From germline, CDR1 is LGHDT and CDR2 YNNKEL (reference sequence). The CDR3 has 13 residues. Study-level findings and limits: The blood repertoire included most of the expanded thyroid clonotypes above 0.001.

Template material for amplifying TCR beta CDR3 regions consisted of RNA transcripts. Researchers ran a first-round RT-PCR on the TCR CDR3 using the HTBI primer set. TCRdb re-called the multiplex PCR reads through MiXCR, storing one row per CDR3 protein. The sample holds some 250,000 distinct CDR3 sequences, 13% to 15% seen once. Exclusion followed for patients with uncontrolled infection, other autoimmune disease, pregnancy or lactation. Diagnostic decisions used clinical symptoms, serum thyroxine and TRAb, thyroid ultrasound and orbital computed tomography. Specimen: blood. The chain carries TRBV3-1 and TRBJ2-3, with D possibly TRBD2 on 5 matching bases. This TCR came from a woman aged 45-65 years with Graves' hyperthyroidism that later progressed to Graves' ophthalmopathy. The CDR3 nucleotides read TGTGCCAGCAGGGGAGACGGCGGGGATACGCAGTATTTT. Translating gives CASRGDGGDTQYF.